One sample yielded the 5 T cell receptor beta chains listed below, sequenced in a study of T cells after yellow fever vaccination. Each CDR3 protein is one row after TCRdb ran MiXCR on the 5' RACE reads. The table shows 200,000 to 300,000 distinct CDR3 sequences, with 6% to 8% occurring only once. The sequenced sample was CD4+ T cells sorted from PBMCs, obtained on the day of the yellow fever booster vaccination. These receptors originate from a man between 25 and 39 years old who received the YFV17D yellow fever vaccine.

This rearrangement joins TRBV20-1 to TRBJ1-6; D remains ambiguous. V shed 4 bases and J shed 5 bases, with 15 bases lying between them. The CDR3 is 15 residues long. CDR1 and CDR2 (germline): DFQATT, SNEGSKA (reference sequence). The CDR3 loop is CSAKEPDVHNSPLHF. The CDR3 DNA is TGCAGTGCTAAAGAACCGGACGTCCATAATTCACCCCTCCACTTT.

The chain is built from TRBV11-2 and TRBJ2-4; 8 nucleotides match TRBD1. V was pared by 3 bases and J by 0 bases, with 13 bases of the junction left unmatched. The CDR3 totals 19 residues. Germline assignment: CDR1 SGHAT and CDR2 FQNNGV. CDR3 DNA: TGTGCCAGCAGCTTGTGGCAGGGGGCGTCATTGTTAGCCAAAAACATTCAGTACTTC. Protein: CASSLWQGASLLAKNIQYF. Full variable domain (remainder filled in from reference TRBV11-2 and TRBJ2-4): EAGVAQSPRYKIIEKRQSVAFWCNPISGHATLYWYQQILGQGPKLLIQFQNNGVVDDSQLPKDRFSAERLKGVDSTLKIQPAKLEDSAVYLCASSLWQGASLLAKNIQYFGAGTRLSVL.

This clonotype showed up many times. The chain recombines TRBV7-2 with TRBJ1-6, with D possibly matching TRBD1 (6 bases). Germline CDR1 and CDR2: SGHTA and FQGNSA. Trimming took 1 base from V and 10 from J, leaving 11 bases between them. CDR3 size: 14 residues. CDR3 DNA: TGTGCCAGCAGCTTAGACAGGGTCGTGTCACCCCTCCACTTT. This translates into CASSLDRVVSPLHF.

The rearrangement uses TRBV7-9 and TRBJ2-7; TRBD1 is a possible D gene (7 bases). The germline V gene has CDR1 SEHNR and CDR2 FQNEAQ (reference sequence). CDR3 length equals 14 residues. Deletions cut 4 bases from V and 4 bases from J, with 14 bases between. The CDR3 protein is CASSSRDREYEQYF. Written as DNA, the CDR3 is TGTGCCAGCAGCTCGCGGGACAGAGAGTACGAGCAGTACTTC.

This clonotype was found a few times. The V call is TRBV7-2, the J call TRBJ2-1; D not resolved. CDR1 is SGHTA, CDR2 FQGNSA, per germline. V lost 5 bases and J lost 2, with 13 bases in between. The CDR3 is 15 amino acids. CDR3 sequence: CASSLPAVTYNEQFF. Written as DNA, the CDR3 is TGTGCCAGCAGCCTACCGGCGGTTACCTACAATGAGCAGTTCTTC.